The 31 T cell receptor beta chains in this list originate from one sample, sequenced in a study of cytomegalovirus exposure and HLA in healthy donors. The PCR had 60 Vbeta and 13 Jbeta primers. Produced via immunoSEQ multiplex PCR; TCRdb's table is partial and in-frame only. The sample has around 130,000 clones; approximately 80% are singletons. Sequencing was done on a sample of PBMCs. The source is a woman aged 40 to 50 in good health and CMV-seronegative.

The chain's CDR3 is CASSIGRTTLEGTQHF. CDR3 bases: TGTGCCAGTAGTATCGGGAGGACCACATTAGAAGGCACCCAGCATTTT. This chain uses TRBV19 with TRBJ1-5; D unresolved. The CDR3 is 16 amino acids. From germline, CDR1 is LNHDA and CDR2 SQIVND (reference sequence). The V end lost 3 bases, the J end lost 11 bases, and 23 bases lay between the germline ends.

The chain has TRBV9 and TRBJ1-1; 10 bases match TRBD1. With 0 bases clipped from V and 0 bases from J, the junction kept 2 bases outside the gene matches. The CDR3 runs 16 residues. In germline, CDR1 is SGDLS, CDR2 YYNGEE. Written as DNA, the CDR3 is TGTGCCAGCAGCGTAGGGGACAGGGGATTGAACACTGAAGCTTTCTTT. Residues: CASSVGDRGLNTEAFF.

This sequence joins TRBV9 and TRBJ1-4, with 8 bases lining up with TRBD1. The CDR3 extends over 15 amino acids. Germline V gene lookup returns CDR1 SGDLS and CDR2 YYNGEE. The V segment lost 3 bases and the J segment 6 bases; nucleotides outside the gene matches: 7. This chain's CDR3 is CASSALTGEHEKLFF. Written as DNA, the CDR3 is TGTGCCAGCAGCGCCTTGACAGGGGAACATGAAAAACTGTTTTTT.

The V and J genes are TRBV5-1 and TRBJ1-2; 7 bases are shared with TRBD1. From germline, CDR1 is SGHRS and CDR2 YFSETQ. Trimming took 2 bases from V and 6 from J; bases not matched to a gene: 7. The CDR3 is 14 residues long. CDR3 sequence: CASSFNRGTDGYTF. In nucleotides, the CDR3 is TGCGCCAGCAGCTTTAACAGGGGCACAGATGGCTACACCTTC.

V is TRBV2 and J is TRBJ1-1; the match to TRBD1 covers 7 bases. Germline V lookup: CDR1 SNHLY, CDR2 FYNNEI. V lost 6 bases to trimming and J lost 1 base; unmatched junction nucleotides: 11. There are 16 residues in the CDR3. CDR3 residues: CASRVGQLVTNTEAFF. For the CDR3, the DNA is TGTGCCAGCAGGGTGGGACAGCTCGTTACGAACACTGAAGCTTTCTTT.

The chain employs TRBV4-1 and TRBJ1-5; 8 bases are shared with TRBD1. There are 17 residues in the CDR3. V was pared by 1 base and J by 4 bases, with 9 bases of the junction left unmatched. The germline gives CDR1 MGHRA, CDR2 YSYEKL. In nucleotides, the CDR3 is TGCGCCAGCAGCCAAGGCCCCGGACAGGGTTTTAATCAGCCCCAGCATTTT. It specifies CASSQGPGQGFNQPQHF.

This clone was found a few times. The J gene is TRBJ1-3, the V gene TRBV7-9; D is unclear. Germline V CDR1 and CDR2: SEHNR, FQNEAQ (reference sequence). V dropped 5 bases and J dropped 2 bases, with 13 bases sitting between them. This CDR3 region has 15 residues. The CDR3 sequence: CASSLIIGTGNTIYF. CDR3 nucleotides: TGTGCCAGCAGCCTCATTATCGGGACTGGAAACACCATATATTTT.

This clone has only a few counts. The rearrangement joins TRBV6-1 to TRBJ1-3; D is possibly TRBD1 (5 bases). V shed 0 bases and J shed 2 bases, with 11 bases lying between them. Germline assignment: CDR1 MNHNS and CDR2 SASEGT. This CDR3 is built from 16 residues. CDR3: CASSEARSRAGNTIYF. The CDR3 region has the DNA TGTGCCAGCAGTGAAGCGCGGTCCAGGGCTGGAAACACCATATATTTT.

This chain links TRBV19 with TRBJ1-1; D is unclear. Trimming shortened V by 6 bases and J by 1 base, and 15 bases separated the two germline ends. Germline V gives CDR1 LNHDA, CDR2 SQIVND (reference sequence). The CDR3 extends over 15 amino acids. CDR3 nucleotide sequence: TGTGCCAGTAGCCGACATAGAAAGCAGAACACTGAAGCTTTCTTT. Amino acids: CASSRHRKQNTEAFF.

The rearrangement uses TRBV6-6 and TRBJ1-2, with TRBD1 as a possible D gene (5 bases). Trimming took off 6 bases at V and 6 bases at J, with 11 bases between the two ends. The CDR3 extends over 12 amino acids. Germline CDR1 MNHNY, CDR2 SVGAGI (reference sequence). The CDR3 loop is CASSPTGDGYTF. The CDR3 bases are TGTGCCAGCAGCCCCACAGGTGATGGCTACACCTTC.

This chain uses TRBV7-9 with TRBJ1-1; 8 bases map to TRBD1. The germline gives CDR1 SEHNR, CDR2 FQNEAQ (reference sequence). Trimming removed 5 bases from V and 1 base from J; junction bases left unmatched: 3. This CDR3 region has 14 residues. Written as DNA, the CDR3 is TGTGCCAGCAGCACAGGACAGGGGAACACTGAAGCTTTCTTT. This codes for CASSTGQGNTEAFF.

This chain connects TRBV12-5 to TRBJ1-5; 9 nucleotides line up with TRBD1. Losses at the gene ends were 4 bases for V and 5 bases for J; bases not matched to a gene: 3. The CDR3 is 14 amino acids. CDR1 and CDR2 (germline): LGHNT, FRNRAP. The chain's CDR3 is CASGSGQGHQPQHF. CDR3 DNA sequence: TGTGCTAGTGGTTCGGGACAGGGCCATCAGCCCCAGCATTTT.

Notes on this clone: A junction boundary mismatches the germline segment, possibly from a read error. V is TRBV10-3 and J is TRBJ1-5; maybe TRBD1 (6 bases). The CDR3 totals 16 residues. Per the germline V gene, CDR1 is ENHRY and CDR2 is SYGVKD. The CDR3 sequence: CALSESQGRSSRAQHF. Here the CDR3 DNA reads TGTGCCCTCAGTGAGTCGCAGGGGCGATCCTCAAGGGCCCAGCATTTT.

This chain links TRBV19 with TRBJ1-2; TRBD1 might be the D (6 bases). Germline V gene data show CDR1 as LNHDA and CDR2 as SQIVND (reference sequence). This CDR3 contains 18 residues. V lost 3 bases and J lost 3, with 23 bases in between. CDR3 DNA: TGTGCCAGTAGTATTGGCCCCCCGTCGGGGGGCGTCTACTATGGCTACACCTTC. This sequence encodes CASSIGPPSGGVYYGYTF.

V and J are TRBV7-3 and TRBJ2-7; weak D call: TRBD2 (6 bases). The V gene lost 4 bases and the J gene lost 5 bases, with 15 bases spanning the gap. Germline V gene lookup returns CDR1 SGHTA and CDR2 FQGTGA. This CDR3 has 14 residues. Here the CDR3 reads CASSSGDPLHEQYF. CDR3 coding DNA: TGTGCCAGCAGCTCGGGGGATCCCCTACACGAGCAGTACTTC.

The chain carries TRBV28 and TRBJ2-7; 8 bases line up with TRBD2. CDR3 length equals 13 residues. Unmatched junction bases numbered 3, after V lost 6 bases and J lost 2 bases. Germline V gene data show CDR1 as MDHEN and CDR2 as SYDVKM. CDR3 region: CASRAGVTYEQYF. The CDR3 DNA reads TGTGCCAGCAGAGCGGGAGTAACCTACGAGCAGTACTTC.

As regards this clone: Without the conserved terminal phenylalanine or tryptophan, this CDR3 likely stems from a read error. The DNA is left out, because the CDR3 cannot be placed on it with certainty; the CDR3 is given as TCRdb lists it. CDR3 protein: CASKFMDL. This chain links TRBV5-1 with TRBJ1-2. The CDR3 is 8 residues long, ends included. Germline V lookup: CDR1 SGHRS, CDR2 YFSETQ.

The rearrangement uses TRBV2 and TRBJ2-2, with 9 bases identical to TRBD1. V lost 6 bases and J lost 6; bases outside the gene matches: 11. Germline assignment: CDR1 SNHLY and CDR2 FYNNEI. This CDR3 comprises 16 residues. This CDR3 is CASRDLDRGIAGELFF. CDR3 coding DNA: TGTGCCAGCAGGGATCTGGACAGGGGAATTGCCGGGGAGCTGTTTTTT.

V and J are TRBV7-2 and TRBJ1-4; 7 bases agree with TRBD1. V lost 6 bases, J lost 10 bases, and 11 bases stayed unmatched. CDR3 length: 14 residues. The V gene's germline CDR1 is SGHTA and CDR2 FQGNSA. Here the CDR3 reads CASSWTGSLGKLFF. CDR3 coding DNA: TGTGCCAGCAGTTGGACAGGCTCACTGGGAAAACTGTTTTTT.

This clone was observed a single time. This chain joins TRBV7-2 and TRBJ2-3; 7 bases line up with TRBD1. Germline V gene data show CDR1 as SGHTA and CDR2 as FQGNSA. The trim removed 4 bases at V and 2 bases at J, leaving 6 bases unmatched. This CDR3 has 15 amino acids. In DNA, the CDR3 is TGTGCCAGCAGCTCGACGGACAGGAACACAGATACGCAGTATTTT. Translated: CASSSTDRNTDTQYF.

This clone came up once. The CDR3 sequence is CSANSQGEQYF. The CDR3 nucleotides read TGCAGTGCTAATAGTCAGGGCGAGCAGTACTTC. The chain combines TRBV20-1 with TRBJ2-7, with D possibly matching TRBD1 (5 bases). CDR3 length: 11 amino acids. V was trimmed by 4 bases and J by 6 bases, leaving 10 bases between them. Looked up from germline, CDR1 is DFQATT and CDR2 is SNEGSKA (reference sequence).

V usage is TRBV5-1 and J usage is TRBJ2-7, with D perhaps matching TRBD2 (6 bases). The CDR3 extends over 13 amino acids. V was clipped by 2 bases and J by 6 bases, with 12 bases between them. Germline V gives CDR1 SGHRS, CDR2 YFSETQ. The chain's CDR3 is CASSFGGSGEQYF. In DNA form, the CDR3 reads TGCGCCAGCAGCTTTGGGGGGTCGGGCGAGCAGTACTTC.

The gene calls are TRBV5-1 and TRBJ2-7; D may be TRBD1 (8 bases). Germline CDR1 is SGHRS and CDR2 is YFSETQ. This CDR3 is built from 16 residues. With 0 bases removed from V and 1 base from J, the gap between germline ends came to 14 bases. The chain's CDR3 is CASSLGGGQASYEQYF. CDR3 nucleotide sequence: TGCGCCAGCAGCTTGGGGGGGGGACAGGCGTCCTACGAGCAGTACTTC. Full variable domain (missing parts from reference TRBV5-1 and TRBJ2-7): KAGVTQTPRYLIKTRGQQVTLSCSPISGHRSVSWYQQTPGQGLQFLFEYFSETQRNKGNFPGRFSGRQFSNSRSEMNVSTLELGDSALYLCASSLGGGQASYEQYFGPGTRLTVT.

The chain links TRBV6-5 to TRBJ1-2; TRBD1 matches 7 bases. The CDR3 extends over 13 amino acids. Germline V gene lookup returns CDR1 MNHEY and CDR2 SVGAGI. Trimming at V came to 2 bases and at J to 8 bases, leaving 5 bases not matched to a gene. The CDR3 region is CASSYGSGGGYTF. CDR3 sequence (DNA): TGTGCCAGCAGTTACGGATCAGGGGGAGGCTACACCTTC.

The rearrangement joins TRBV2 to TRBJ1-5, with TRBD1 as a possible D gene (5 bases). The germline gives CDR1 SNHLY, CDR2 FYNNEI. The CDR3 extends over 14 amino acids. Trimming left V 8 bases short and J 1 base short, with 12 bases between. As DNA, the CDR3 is TGTGCCAGCTTGGGGGGGATCAGCAATCAGCCCCAGCATTTT. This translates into CASLGGISNQPQHF.

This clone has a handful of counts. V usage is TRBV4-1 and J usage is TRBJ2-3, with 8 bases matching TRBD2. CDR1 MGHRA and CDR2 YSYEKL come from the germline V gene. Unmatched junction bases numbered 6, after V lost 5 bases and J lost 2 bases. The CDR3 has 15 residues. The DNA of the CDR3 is TGCGCCAGCAGCTTCCGGACTAGCTTCACAGATACGCAGTATTTT. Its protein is CASSFRTSFTDTQYF.

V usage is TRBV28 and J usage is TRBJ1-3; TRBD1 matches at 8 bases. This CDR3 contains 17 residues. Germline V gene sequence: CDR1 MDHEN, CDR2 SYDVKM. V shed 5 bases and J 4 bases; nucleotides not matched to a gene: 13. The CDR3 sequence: CASSTPATGDGGNTIYF. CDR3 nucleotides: TGTGCCAGCAGTACGCCCGCGACAGGGGACGGGGGAAACACCATATATTTT. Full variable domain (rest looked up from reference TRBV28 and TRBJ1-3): DVKVTQSSRYLVKRTGEKVFLECVQDMDHENMFWYRQDPGLGLRLIYFSYDVKMKEKGDIPEGYSVSREKKERFSLILESASTNQTSMYLCASSTPATGDGGNTIYFGEGSWLTVV.

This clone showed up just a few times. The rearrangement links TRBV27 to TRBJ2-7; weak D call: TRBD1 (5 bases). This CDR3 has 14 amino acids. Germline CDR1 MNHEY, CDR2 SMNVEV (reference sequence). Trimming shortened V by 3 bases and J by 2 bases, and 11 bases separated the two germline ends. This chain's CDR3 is CASSFRGQPYEQYF. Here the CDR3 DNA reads TGTGCCAGCAGTTTTAGGGGCCAGCCCTACGAGCAGTACTTC.

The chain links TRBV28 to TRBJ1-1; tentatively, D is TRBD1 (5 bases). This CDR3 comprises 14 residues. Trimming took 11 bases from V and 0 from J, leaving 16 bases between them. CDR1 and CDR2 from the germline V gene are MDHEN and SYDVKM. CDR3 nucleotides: TGTGCCTGCTCCACAGGCGGGGTGAACACTGAAGCTTTCTTT. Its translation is CACSTGGVNTEAFF.

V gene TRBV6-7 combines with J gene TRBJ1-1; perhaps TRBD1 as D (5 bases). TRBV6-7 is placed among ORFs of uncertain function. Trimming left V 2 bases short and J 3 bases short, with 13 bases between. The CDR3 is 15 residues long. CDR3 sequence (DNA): TGTGCCAGCAGTTACGATAACAGGTCGGACACTGAAGCTTTCTTT. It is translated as CASSYDNRSDTEAFF.

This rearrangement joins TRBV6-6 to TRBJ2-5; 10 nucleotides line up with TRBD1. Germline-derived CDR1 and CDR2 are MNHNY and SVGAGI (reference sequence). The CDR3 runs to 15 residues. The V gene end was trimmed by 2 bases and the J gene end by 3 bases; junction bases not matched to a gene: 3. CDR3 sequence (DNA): TGTGCCAGCAGTTACCGCGGGACAGGGGAAGAGACCCAGTACTTC. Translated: CASSYRGTGEETQYF.